This record covers a single T cell receptor beta chain. Its antigen remains unidentified. The data are from a study of CD8+ T cells in alopecia areata. Findings of the study overall: Besides other cells, scalp samples also yield sequences of resident alphabeta T cells from normal skin. Scalp and blood samples kept many expanded lesional clones throughout tofacitinib. Lesional scalp exceeded normal scalp in clonality, especially in alopecia totalis/universalis.

cDNA reverse transcribed from extracted RNA served as the sequencing template. Assay used: immunoSEQ multiplex PCR; TCRdb lists only in-frame clones, some missing. This table holds 120,000 to 150,000 clones, roughly 82% found once. As to treatment: oral pan-JAK inhibitor, 5-10 mg twice daily. The CDR3 runs to 16 residues. Germline loops: CDR1 SGHRS, CDR2 YFSETQ. The trim removed 4 bases at V and 5 bases at J, leaving 11 bases unmatched. This material consisted of CD8+ T cells sorted from blood, taken at week 4, from a patient treated with tofacitinib. This TCR derives from a human donor with alopecia areata. This chain joins TRBV5-1 and TRBJ2-5; 10 bases are a match to TRBD2. The DNA for the CDR3 is TGCGCCAGCAGCCCTGAGCGGGGGGGCGGGTCGGAGACCCAGTACTTC. This codes for CASSPERGGGSETQYF. The variable domain in full, completed from reference TRBV5-1 and TRBJ2-5, reads KAGVTQTPRYLIKTRGQQVTLSCSPISGHRSVSWYQQTPGQGLQFLFEYFSETQRNKGNFPGRFSGRQFSNSRSEMNVSTLELGDSALYLCASSPERGGGSETQYFGPGTRLLVL.